The 18 T cell receptor beta chains below all came from one sample that was sequenced in a study of shared clonotypes between healthy human individuals. Produced via immunoSEQ multiplex PCR; TCRdb's table is partial and in-frame only. Of a few hundred thousand clones in the sample, approximately 80% were seen once. Sequencing used PBMCs. Receptors were obtained from a woman in her thirties or forties in good health. Some clones in this sample may be carry-over from other donors' samples.

The V call is TRBV10-3, the J call TRBJ1-1; D is undetermined. Germline-derived CDR1 and CDR2 are ENHRY and SYGVKD. CDR3 length: 11 residues. The ends were cut back, 2 bases at V and 7 bases at J, with 5 bases in the middle. DNA for the CDR3: TGTGCCATCAGTGAGGGGCGTGAAGCTTTCTTT. Its translation: CAISEGREAFF.

The chain links TRBV2 to TRBJ2-1; 12 bases fit TRBD1. The CDR3 extends over 17 amino acids. V gave up 6 bases and J gave up 5 bases; unmatched junction bases: 11. CDR1 is SNHLY and CDR2 is FYNNEI in the germline V gene. In nucleotides, the CDR3 is TGTGCCAGCAGGTTTTTTAGGGGACAGGGGGCTCACAATGAGCAGTTCTTC. Its translation: CASRFFRGQGAHNEQFF.

Many counts were recorded for this clone. The rearrangement uses TRBV4-2 and TRBJ2-7; 7 nucleotides match TRBD1. Losses at the gene ends were 0 bases for V and 2 bases for J; bases not matched to a gene: 7. This CDR3 region has 16 residues. Looked up from germline, CDR1 is LGHNA and CDR2 is YNFKEQ. Here the CDR3 reads CASSQERTGVPYEQYF. The CDR3 DNA is TGTGCCAGCAGCCAAGAGAGAACAGGGGTTCCCTACGAGCAGTACTTC.

The chain employs TRBV7-3 and TRBJ2-5; a weak D match, TRBD2 (6 bases). Trimming pared 5 bases from V and 3 bases from J, leaving 13 bases between. This CDR3 region has 14 residues. Germline V gene lookup returns CDR1 SGHTA and CDR2 FQGTGA. CDR3 DNA sequence: TGTGCCAGCAGCCGCGGGCGGGGCGAAGAGACCCAGTACTTC. This encodes CASSRGRGEETQYF.

The chain joins TRBV18 to TRBJ1-4, with D possibly matching TRBD1 (5 bases). Germline CDR1 reads KGHSH; CDR2 reads LQKENI. The V end was cut by 5 bases, the J end by 6 bases, with 10 bases between. The CDR3 is 13 amino acids. The CDR3 DNA reads as TGTGCCAGCTCAGCAGGGTGGGATGAAAAACTGTTTTTT. This encodes CASSAGWDEKLFF.

Worth noting for this clone: A far larger clone lies a single base away; this is likely a read error. The same CDR3 is also encoded by other DNA sequences in this sample. The CDR3 loop is CSVDGGARANYGYTF. The CDR3, as DNA: TGTAGCGTTGATGGAGGGGCAAGAGCTAACTATGGCTACACCTTC. The chain links TRBV29-1 to TRBJ1-2; weak D call: TRBD1 (5 bases). The CDR3 runs to 15 residues. CDR1 and CDR2 (germline): SQVTM, ANQGSEA.

CDR3 region: CASSEPGELFF. The CDR3, as DNA: TGTGCCAGCAGTGAGCCCGGGGAGCTGTTTTTT. The chain employs TRBV2 and TRBJ2-2; D not certain. This CDR3 region has 11 residues. CDR1 and CDR2 from the germline V gene are SNHLY and FYNNEI. Trimming stripped 3 bases from V and 6 bases from J, with 2 bases between.

The CDR3 loop reads CASSLMGAQNEQFF. The CDR3 DNA reads TGCGCCAGCAGCTTGATGGGGGCGCAGAATGAGCAGTTCTTC. This chain uses TRBV5-1 with TRBJ2-1; D perhaps matches TRBD1 (6 bases). CDR1 and CDR2 from the germline V gene are SGHRS and YFSETQ. V was clipped by 1 base and J by 7 bases, with 12 bases between them. The CDR3 is made up of 14 amino acids.

A single count supports this clone. The chain has TRBV18 and TRBJ2-1; D may be TRBD2 (6 bases). The CDR3 runs to 14 residues. Germline V CDR1 and CDR2: KGHSH, LQKENI. Trimming took off 3 bases at V and 5 bases at J, with 11 bases between the two ends. CDR3 amino acids: CASSPNWEDNEQFF. The CDR3 nucleotides read TGTGCCAGCTCACCCAATTGGGAGGACAATGAGCAGTTCTTC.

The chain is built from TRBV7-3 and TRBJ2-1, with D unclear. This CDR3 has 15 residues. The germline CDR1 and CDR2 sequences are SGHTA and FQGTGA. The V gene lost 0 bases and the J gene lost 2 bases, with 8 bases spanning the gap. CDR3 loop: CASSLTGLPYNEQFF. CDR3 DNA sequence: TGTGCCAGCAGCTTAACAGGGCTGCCCTACAATGAGCAGTTCTTC. Full variable domain (rest looked up from reference TRBV7-3 and TRBJ2-1): GAGVSQTPSNKVTEKGKYVELRCDPISGHTALYWYRQSLGQGPEFLIYFQGTGAADDSGLPNDRFFAVRPEGSVSTLKIQRTERGDSAVYLCASSLTGLPYNEQFFGPGTRLTVL.

The V call is TRBV4-1, the J call TRBJ2-7; no definite D call. Trimming took 0 bases from V and 3 from J, leaving 6 bases between them. CDR3 length equals 13 residues. Germline CDR1 is MGHRA and CDR2 is YSYEKL. CDR3 in DNA: TGCGCCAGCAGCCAAGATACGTACTACGAGCAGTACTTC. Translating it yields CASSQDTYYEQYF.

To note about this clone: Since a far larger clone is one base different, this is likely a read error. The same CDR3 also results from other DNA sequences found in this sample. The chain uses TRBV29-1 and TRBJ1-1; 12 positions match TRBD1. Germline V gene data show CDR1 as SQVTM and CDR2 as ANQGSEA. The CDR3 is 13 residues long. DNA of the CDR3: TGCAGCGTGGGGACAGGGGGCAACACCGAAGCTTTCTTT. It encodes CSVGTGGNTEAFF.

The gene calls are TRBV7-6 and TRBJ2-1, with 7 bases that match TRBD1. Trimming removed 2 bases from V and 1 base from J; junction bases left unmatched: 11. The V gene's germline CDR1 is SGHVS and CDR2 FNYEAQ. The CDR3 has 18 amino acids. CDR3 amino acids: CASSLSRQGRLSYNEQFF. The CDR3 region has the DNA TGTGCCAGCAGCTTATCCAGACAGGGACGACTTTCCTACAATGAGCAGTTCTTC.

V is TRBV5-1 and J is TRBJ2-1; 9 positions agree with TRBD1. The CDR3 loop spans 20 amino acids. V shed 2 bases and J 0 bases; nucleotides not matched to a gene: 15. Germline assignment: CDR1 SGHRS and CDR2 YFSETQ. The CDR3 reads CASSLTLGDRVGSSYNEQFF. CDR3 sequence (DNA): TGCGCCAGCAGCTTAACCCTCGGGGACAGGGTGGGGAGCTCCTACAATGAGCAGTTCTTC.

The genes are TRBV30 and TRBJ2-7; no reliable D call. CDR1 is GTSNPN and CDR2 is SVGIG in the germline V gene (reference sequence). V dropped 4 bases and J dropped 2 bases, with 12 bases sitting between them. The CDR3 consists of 13 residues. The CDR3 region is CAWTVLSPYEQYF. The CDR3 coding sequence is TGTGCCTGGACCGTTCTGTCTCCCTACGAGCAGTACTTC.

This clone was recorded only once. The chain uses TRBV28 and TRBJ2-2; D may be TRBD1 (5 bases). This CDR3 is built from 14 residues. The V end lost 6 bases, the J end lost 2 bases, and 10 bases lay between the germline ends. Germline V gene data show CDR1 as MDHEN and CDR2 as SYDVKM. Here the CDR3 reads CASRTDGNTGELFF. As DNA, the CDR3 is TGTGCCAGCAGGACAGACGGAAACACCGGGGAGCTGTTTTTT.

This sequence joins TRBV28 and TRBJ2-7; tentative D call: TRBD2 (6 bases). The CDR3 totals 14 residues. Germline V gives CDR1 MDHEN, CDR2 SYDVKM. V shed 5 bases and J shed 3 bases, with 14 bases lying between them. The CDR3 nucleotides are TGTGCCAGCAGTCCCTATGGGACTGACTACGAGCAGTACTTC. This encodes CASSPYGTDYEQYF.

V gene TRBV2 combines with J gene TRBJ1-3; 7 nucleotides line up with TRBD1. Germline trimming cut 6 bases from V and 0 bases from J; bases unmatched to any gene: 2. Germline CDR1 and CDR2: SNHLY and FYNNEI. The CDR3 is 14 amino acids. CDR3 nucleotide sequence: TGTGCCAGCAGACCAGGGGGCTCTGGAAACACCATATATTTT. Translating gives CASRPGGSGNTIYF.